This entry lists 32 T cell receptor beta chains sequenced from one sample in a study of CXCR3-negative and CXCR3-positive naive CD8 T cells. Points from the study as a whole: Compared with CXCR3-negative naive cells, CXCR3-positive naive cells showed more hydrophobic TRB CDR3s.

The antigens of these receptors remain unknown. Via 5' RACE with UMI labels, TRB cDNA libraries were prepared. No DNA is given; TCRdb re-called the 5' RACE reads and lists each CDR3 protein once. The sample spans 75,000 to 100,000 distinct CDR3 sequences; the ten largest clones claim 0.7% to 1%. The specimen was naive CXCR3+ CD8+ T cells from blood. Stated subset: CD45RO-CCR7+CD27+CD95- naive CD8+ T cells expressing CXCR3 (TNR3+). The source is a human donor in good health. Some clones in this sample may be carry-over from other donors' samples.

This rearrangement joins TRBV5-1 to TRBJ2-2; the D gene TCRdb calls, TRBD2, cannot be checked with no DNA. Germline CDR1 SGHRS, CDR2 YFSETQ. The CDR3 is made up of 15 amino acids. CDR3 sequence: CASSQGLVNTGELFF. Full variable domain (outside the CDR3, taken from reference TRBV5-1 and TRBJ2-2): KAGVTQTPRYLIKTRGQQVTLSCSPISGHRSVSWYQQTPGQGLQFLFEYFSETQRNKGNFPGRFSGRQFSNSRSEMNVSTLELGDSALYLCASSQGLVNTGELFFGEGSRLTVL.

The genes are TRBV7-9 and TRBJ2-4; the D gene TCRdb calls, TRBD2, cannot be checked with no DNA. Germline CDR1 reads SEHNR; CDR2 reads FQNEAQ (reference sequence). This CDR3 comprises 17 residues. The CDR3: CASSSTGLAEAKNIQYF.

The chain combines TRBV4-2 with TRBJ2-1; TCRdb selects TRBD1, and the lack of DNA leaves this call unchecked. CDR3 length equals 17 residues. Per germline, CDR1 LGHNA and CDR2 YNFKEQ. This chain's CDR3 is CASSQDYPGGLNNEQFF.

This CDR3 is CASSIDPRFPLNTEAFF. This sequence joins TRBV19 and TRBJ1-1. The germline gives CDR1 LNHDA, CDR2 SQIVND (reference sequence). This CDR3 comprises 17 residues.

The chain joins TRBV12-3 or TRBV12-4 to TRBJ1-5; TCRdb proposes TRBD1, but this gene call is untestable without DNA. CDR3 length equals 15 residues. Here the CDR3 reads CASSSGITSNQPQHF.

CDR3: CASSSDRERGEKLFF. J is TRBJ1-4 and V is TRBV12-3 or TRBV12-4; the TCRdb call, TRBD1, lacks DNA for checking. The CDR3 runs to 15 residues.

V and J are TRBV7-6 and TRBJ2-1; TCRdb's assignment of TRBD1 cannot be checked, as there is no DNA. The CDR3 sequence is 16 residues long. Germline V gives CDR1 SGHVS, CDR2 FNYEAQ. The chain's CDR3 is CASSDSERESRNEQFF.

The genes are TRBV4-2 and TRBJ2-5; as DNA is missing, the TRBD2 call by TCRdb cannot be tested. The CDR3 contains 14 residues. In germline, CDR1 is LGHNA, CDR2 YNFKEQ. CDR3 sequence reads: CASSQPLAGETQYF.

The rearrangement links TRBV20-1 to TRBJ2-7; the TCRdb D gene call, TRBD1, has no DNA to confirm it. The CDR3 totals 13 residues. In germline, CDR1 is DFQATT, CDR2 SNEGSKA (reference sequence). The CDR3 protein is CSASQGYSYEQYF.

The chain links TRBV14 to TRBJ1-5; TCRdb picks TRBD1, but there is no DNA to check that call. CDR1 and CDR2 (germline): SGHDN, FVKESK. There are 17 residues in the CDR3. CDR3 loop: CASSPDRGLGGNQPQHF.

The rearrangement links TRBV4-3 to TRBJ2-2; no DNA is available, so the TRBD2 call from TCRdb remains unchecked. The CDR3 totals 18 residues. Germline V gene lookup returns CDR1 LGHNA and CDR2 YSLEER. The CDR3 spells CASSNIRTSGTNTGELFF.

This chain links TRBV28 with TRBJ2-7. CDR1 is MDHEN and CDR2 is SYDVKM in the germline V gene. CDR3 size: 13 residues. The CDR3 loop reads CASSLGISYEQYF.

CDR3 in amino acids: CASSRPEGVGETQYF. The rearrangement links TRBV4-1 to TRBJ2-5; absent DNA, TCRdb's TRBD1 call cannot be checked. This CDR3 region has 15 residues. In germline, CDR1 is MGHRA, CDR2 YSYEKL.

The J gene is TRBJ2-5, the V gene TRBV5-6. The CDR3 is made up of 16 amino acids. Germline V gene data show CDR1 as SGHDT and CDR2 as YYEEEE. CDR3 sequence reads: CASSLLSLTAQETQYF.

V usage is TRBV12-3 or TRBV12-4 and J usage is TRBJ1-6. The CDR3 spans 14 residues. The CDR3 reads CASSLGPFTSPLHF.

The chain has TRBV20-1 and TRBJ2-1. The CDR3 runs 13 residues. Germline assignment: CDR1 DFQATT and CDR2 SNEGSKA (reference sequence). The CDR3 reads CSASRTSYNEQSF.

V and J are TRBV3-1 and TRBJ2-7; TCRdb's D gene call, TRBD2, goes unchecked for lack of DNA. CDR1 and CDR2 from the germline V gene are LGHDT and YNNKEL (reference sequence). The CDR3 sequence is 17 residues long. The CDR3 region is CASSQDSGSSPSYEQYF.

The chain recombines TRBV5-4 with TRBJ2-3; TCRdb indicates TRBD2, and absent DNA this call remains unverified. This CDR3 region has 15 residues. Germline V CDR1 and CDR2: SGHNT, YYREEE (reference sequence). CDR3 residues: CASSPRSGSTDTQYF.

The chain has TRBV27 and TRBJ2-7; TCRdb returns TRBD1, unconfirmable since there is no DNA. CDR3 length equals 15 residues. From germline, CDR1 is MNHEY and CDR2 SMNVEV (reference sequence). The CDR3 sequence: CASSLSGTGSYEQYF.

The V and J genes are TRBV20-1 and TRBJ2-5; as DNA is missing, the TRBD1 call by TCRdb cannot be tested. Germline loops: CDR1 DFQATT, CDR2 SNEGSKA (reference sequence). There are 16 residues in the CDR3. The CDR3 here is CSARDRGRRVQETQYF.

The chain employs TRBV4-3 and TRBJ2-5. The CDR3 runs to 16 residues. The germline V gene has CDR1 LGHNA and CDR2 YSLEER. The CDR3 reads CASSQVYGPPQETQYF.

The chain is built from TRBV4-2 and TRBJ1-2; TCRdb returns TRBD1, unconfirmable since there is no DNA. The CDR3 is 17 amino acids. Germline loops: CDR1 LGHNA, CDR2 YNFKEQ. CDR3: CASSQDPDGGVNYGYTF.

The V and J genes are TRBV20-1 and TRBJ2-2; without DNA, the TCRdb call of TRBD1 cannot be checked. Germline V gene lookup returns CDR1 DFQATT and CDR2 SNEGSKA (reference sequence). The CDR3 totals 14 residues. The CDR3 reads CSARVTGDTGELFF.

The gene calls are TRBV12-3 or TRBV12-4 and TRBJ1-1. This CDR3 is 11 amino acids long. The CDR3 reads CASSTSTEAFF.

The rearrangement links TRBV20-1 to TRBJ1-2; checking the TCRdb D call of TRBD1 is not possible without DNA. CDR1 and CDR2 from the germline V gene are DFQATT and SNEGSKA (reference sequence). This CDR3 comprises 13 residues. The CDR3 region is CSASPGQGYGYTF.

The chain carries TRBV7-2 and TRBJ1-2; TCRdb's assignment of TRBD1 cannot be checked, as there is no DNA. The germline CDR1 and CDR2 sequences are SGHTA and FQGNSA. The CDR3 totals 14 residues. The CDR3 sequence: CASSFWGAPDGYTF.

The CDR3 protein is CASSPGIDTEAFF. The genes are TRBV13 and TRBJ1-1; TCRdb's assignment of TRBD1 cannot be checked, as there is no DNA. This CDR3 contains 13 residues. Germline CDR1 PRHDT, CDR2 FYEKMQ (reference sequence).

The V gene is TRBV27, the J gene TRBJ2-1; TCRdb indicates TRBD1, and absent DNA this call remains unverified. The length of the CDR3 is 11 residues. Looked up from germline, CDR1 is MNHEY and CDR2 is SMNVEV (reference sequence). The chain's CDR3 is CASSLVGRQFF.

The rearrangement uses TRBV4-3 and TRBJ2-7; TCRdb gives TRBD1 as the D gene, but with no DNA this cannot be confirmed. The CDR3 sequence is 14 residues long. Germline loops: CDR1 LGHNA, CDR2 YSLEER. CDR3: CASSQTTGSHEQYF.

V gene TRBV6-2 or TRBV6-3 combines with J gene TRBJ2-1. This CDR3 region has 14 residues. Germline-derived CDR1 and CDR2 are MNHEY and SVGEGT. The CDR3: CASSYGSSYNEQFF.

The chain combines TRBV5-5 with TRBJ2-3; checking the TCRdb D call of TRBD2 is not possible without DNA. This CDR3 is 15 amino acids long. Germline assignment: CDR1 SGHKS and CDR2 YYEKEE (reference sequence). CDR3 residues: CASSFWTSGTDTQYF.

V usage is TRBV7-2 and J usage is TRBJ1-5; as DNA is missing, the TRBD1 call by TCRdb cannot be tested. The germline V gene encodes CDR1 SGHTA and CDR2 FQGNSA. This CDR3 region has 13 residues. CDR3 sequence: CASSLDMHQPQHF.